This TCR beta chain was captured by sequencing in a study of blood T cell repertoires in COVID-19. The length of the CDR3 is 15 residues. Germline CDR1 and CDR2: SGHAT and FQNNGV. V shed 2 bases, J shed 7 bases, and the junction held 7 bases outside the gene matches. The data were produced by immunoSEQ multiplex PCR, yet TCRdb's version contains in-frame clones alone and is incomplete. The sample has about 250,000 clones, approximately 82% seen once. The receptor was derived from a man at least 80 years old with acute or convalescent COVID-19. The sample was peripheral blood. The J gene is TRBJ2-2, the V gene TRBV11-2, with 7 bases fitting TRBD2. This CDR3 reads CASSLRSERGGELFF. CDR3 DNA: TGTGCCAGCAGCTTAAGGTCCGAGCGGGGCGGGGAGCTGTTTTTT.